The 18 T cell receptor beta chains presented below share a single source sample, sequenced in a study of Graves' ophthalmopathy and Graves' hyperthyroidism. Scientists amplified the TCR beta CDR3 regions from RNA transcripts. First-round RT-PCR employed HTBI primers, with a second-round multiplex PCR after it. One entry per CDR3 protein, called by TCRdb with MiXCR from the multiplex PCR reads. The table lists around 670,000 distinct CDR3 sequences, 40% of them singletons. The sample comprised peripheral blood. The receptor set was obtained from an adult man with Graves' ophthalmopathy.

This chain connects TRBV25-1 to TRBJ1-2; a weak D match, TRBD1 (6 bases). V lost 6 bases and J lost 6, with 14 bases in between. Germline V gene lookup returns CDR1 MGHDK and CDR2 SYGVNS. The CDR3 runs to 13 residues. The CDR3 bases are TGTGCCAGCAGCAATACCGCAGGGGATGGCTACACCTTC. It yields the protein CASSNTAGDGYTF.

This clonotype was counted only a few times. The rearrangement links TRBV6-2 or TRBV6-3 to TRBJ2-3; no clear D. The CDR3 has 13 amino acids. Trimming removed 0 bases from V and 5 bases from J, with 6 bases in between. Germline CDR1 reads MNHEY; CDR2 reads SVGEGT. Written as DNA, the CDR3 is TGTGCCAGCAGTTACTCGATTCGAGATACGCAGTATTTT. Translating it yields CASSYSIRDTQYF.

This clonotype was seen ten or more times. This chain uses TRBV7-8 with TRBJ1-2; D call uncertain. Trimming pared 1 base from V and 1 base from J, leaving 7 bases between. Germline CDR1 reads SGHVS; CDR2 reads FQNEAQ. This CDR3 is built from 14 residues. This chain's CDR3 is CASSLDGRNYGYTF. CDR3 nucleotides: TGTGCCAGCAGCTTAGATGGACGTAACTATGGCTACACCTTC.

This clonotype was seen a few times. The rearrangement links TRBV29-1 to TRBJ2-1; perhaps TRBD1 as D (6 bases). Deletions cut 6 bases from V and 13 bases from J, with 13 bases between. CDR1 is SQVTM, CDR2 ANQGSEA, per germline. CDR3 length equals 10 residues. The CDR3 coding sequence is TGCAGCGTGACCCGGACAGCCCAGTTCTTC. Translation: CSVTRTAQFF.

This clonotype was counted between two and nine times. The chain carries TRBV7-9 and TRBJ2-7, with D possibly matching TRBD2 (5 bases). The V end lost 3 bases, the J end lost 3 bases, and 12 bases lay between the germline ends. The CDR3 extends over 14 amino acids. Germline CDR1 is SEHNR and CDR2 is FQNEAQ (reference sequence). The CDR3 is CASSFEDGIYEQYF. The CDR3, as DNA: TGTGCCAGCAGCTTTGAAGACGGGATCTACGAGCAGTACTTC.

This clonotype occurred many times. The chain combines TRBV10-3 with TRBJ1-6; D remains ambiguous. Trimming shortened V by 6 bases and J by 7 bases, and 13 bases separated the two germline ends. Germline assignment: CDR1 ENHRY and CDR2 SYGVKD. The CDR3 loop spans 14 amino acids. CDR3 sequence: CAIRREVRNSPLHF. The DNA of the CDR3 is TGTGCCATCAGGAGGGAAGTGAGGAATTCACCCCTCCACTTT.

For this clonotype: It may be a read error: a sequence one base away is much more abundant. The chain employs TRBV7-2 and TRBJ2-7, with D uncertain. CDR3 length equals 11 residues. CDR1 SGHTA and CDR2 FQGNSA come from the germline V gene. The CDR3 nucleotides read TGTGCCAGCAGCCCCCGGGTAGAGCGGTACTTC. This codes for CASSPRVERYF.

The gene calls are TRBV7-2 and TRBJ1-3; 9 nucleotides line up with TRBD1. After removal of 2 bases from V and 3 bases from J, the junction contained 8 bases not matched to a gene. Germline-derived CDR1 and CDR2 are SGHTA and FQGNSA. This CDR3 spans 17 amino acids. The CDR3 is CASSLPTGGRVGNTIYF. As DNA, the CDR3 is TGTGCCAGCAGCTTACCGACAGGGGGGAGAGTTGGAAACACCATATATTTT.

This rearrangement joins TRBV20-1 to TRBJ1-3; D may be TRBD1 (6 bases). Trimming stripped 6 bases from V and 7 bases from J, with 16 bases between. In germline, CDR1 is DFQATT, CDR2 SNEGSKA (reference sequence). This CDR3 has 13 amino acids. CDR3 in DNA: TGCAGTGCAGCACCGCCAGGGGTGAACACCATATATTTT. Translated, it gives CSAAPPGVNTIYF.

The gene calls are TRBV6-5 and TRBJ2-7, with a weak D call TRBD1 (6 bases). Germline loops: CDR1 MNHEY, CDR2 SVGAGI. V lost 2 bases, J lost 6 bases, and 11 bases lay in between. The CDR3 runs to 13 residues. This CDR3 reads CASSYRGTGEQYF. The CDR3, as DNA: TGTGCCAGCAGTTACAGGGGGACGGGCGAGCAGTACTTC.

This clonotype showed up many times. The chain couples TRBV11-2 to TRBJ1-2; TRBD1 is a possible D gene (5 bases). CDR1 and CDR2 from the germline V gene are SGHAT and FQNNGV. V dropped 4 bases and J dropped 6 bases, with 21 bases sitting between them. This CDR3 is built from 16 residues. In nucleotides, the CDR3 is TGTGCCAGCAGCTCAAGAAGGGGTCAGGGCCTCAATGGCTACACCTTC. Translation: CASSSRRGQGLNGYTF.

With respect to this clonotype: Likely a read error: the CDR3 ends without its conserved phenylalanine or tryptophan. This chain connects TRBV19 to TRBJ2-6; D may be TRBD2 (5 bases). V was shortened by 5 bases and J by 1 base, with 9 bases between the two germline ends. The CDR3 is 15 residues long. CDR1 and CDR2 (germline): LNHDA, SQIVND (reference sequence). The CDR3 loop reads CASSSRGSGANVLTS. In DNA, the CDR3 is TGTGCCAGTAGTTCCCGGGGATCTGGGGCCAACGTCCTGACTTCC.

This clonotype was counted at least ten times. The V and J genes are TRBV7-2 and TRBJ2-7, with 7 bases identical to TRBD2. From germline, CDR1 is SGHTA and CDR2 FQGNSA. This CDR3 is 17 amino acids long. V shed 0 bases, J shed 2 bases, and the junction held 10 bases outside the gene matches. In DNA form, the CDR3 reads TGTGCCAGCAGCTTAGCCCTGGGAGGGGACGGGGCCTACGAGCAGTACTTC. Amino acid sequence: CASSLALGGDGAYEQYF.

The rearrangement links TRBV7-9 to TRBJ1-3, with a weak D call TRBD1 (6 bases). Between the trimmed V and J ends, which lost 5 bases and 5 bases, there was a span of 16 bases. Germline loops: CDR1 SEHNR, CDR2 FQNEAQ (reference sequence). The CDR3 extends over 15 amino acids. The CDR3 bases are TGTGCCAGCAGCCGGTCACAGGGACCCCGAAACACCATATATTTT. Protein product: CASSRSQGPRNTIYF.

In regard to this clonotype: One base away lies a much larger clone, so this may be a sequencing read error. The CDR3 ends on some other residue instead of the conserved phenylalanine or tryptophan, so this is likely a read error. The CDR3 protein is CASSPGGAEDEQYL. DNA for the CDR3: TGTGCCAGCAGCCCGGGTGGGGCGGAGGACGAGCAGTACCTC. The rearrangement uses TRBV11-1 and TRBJ2-7, with D perhaps given as TRBD1 or TRBD2 (5 bases each). In germline, CDR1 is SGHAT, CDR2 FQDESV (reference sequence). With 5 bases removed from V and 5 bases from J, the gap between germline ends came to 16 bases. CDR3 length: 14 residues.

This clonotype occurred a few times. The chain joins TRBV2 to TRBJ1-2; TRBD1 agrees at 7 bases. CDR1 SNHLY and CDR2 FYNNEI come from the germline V gene. This CDR3 has 14 amino acids. Trimming removed 3 bases from V and 4 bases from J; junction bases left unmatched: 5. The CDR3, as DNA: TGTGCCAGCAGTGACTACCGGGACAGCTATGGCTACACCTTC. It encodes CASSDYRDSYGYTF.

As for this clonotype: Germline and junction disagree at one end, which may indicate a read error. The chain recombines TRBV2 with TRBJ1-1; tentative D call: TRBD1 (6 bases). The CDR3 contains 14 residues. In germline, CDR1 is SNHLY, CDR2 FYNNEI. For the CDR3, the DNA is TGTGCCGGCAGTGAAAACAGGGCAAACACTGAAGCTTTCTTT. Its translation: CAGSENRANTEAFF.

The genes are TRBV20-1 and TRBJ1-5; a weak D match, TRBD1 (5 bases). Germline CDR1 is DFQATT and CDR2 is SNEGSKA (reference sequence). This CDR3 is 13 amino acids long. The CDR3 region has the DNA TGCAGCATGGCTAGGGGAATCCGGCAGCCCCAGCATTTT. It encodes CSMARGIRQPQHF.